This paragraph reports one TCR beta chain. Repertoires were generated with immunoSEQ multiplex PCR, while TCRdb's copy carries only in-frame clones and drops some. The table includes over 110,000 clones, approximately 80% detected once. The entry originates in a study of blood T cell repertoires in COVID-19. This sequence was found in a woman between 55 and 75 years old with acute or convalescent COVID-19. Sequencing input: peripheral blood.

The CDR3 sequence: CASSLGEREQFF. CDR3 nucleotide sequence: TGTGCCAGCAGCTTAGGGGAGCGGGAGCAGTTCTTC. The chain combines TRBV7-6 with TRBJ2-1; D possibly corresponds to TRBD2 (5 bases). The length of the CDR3 is 12 residues. Per the germline V gene, CDR1 is SGHVS and CDR2 is FNYEAQ. V lost 1 base to trimming and J lost 10 bases, with 8 bases between them.